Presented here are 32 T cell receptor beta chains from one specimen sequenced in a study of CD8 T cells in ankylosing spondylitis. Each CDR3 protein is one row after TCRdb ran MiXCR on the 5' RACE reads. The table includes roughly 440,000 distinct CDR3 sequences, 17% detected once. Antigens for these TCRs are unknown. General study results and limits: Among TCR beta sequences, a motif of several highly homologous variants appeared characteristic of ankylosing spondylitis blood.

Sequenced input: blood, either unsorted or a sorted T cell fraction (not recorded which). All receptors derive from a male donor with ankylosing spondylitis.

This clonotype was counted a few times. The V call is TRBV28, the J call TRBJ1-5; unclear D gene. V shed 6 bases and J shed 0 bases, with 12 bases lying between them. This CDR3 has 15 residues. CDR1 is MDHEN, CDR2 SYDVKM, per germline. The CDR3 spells CASSRHPYSNQPQHF. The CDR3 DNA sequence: TGTGCCAGCAGCAGACACCCTTATAGCAATCAGCCCCAGCATTTT. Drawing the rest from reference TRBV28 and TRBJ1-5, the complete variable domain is DVKVTQSSRYLVKRTGEKVFLECVQDMDHENMFWYRQDPGLGLRLIYFSYDVKMKEKGDIPEGYSVSREKKERFSLILESASTNQTSMYLCASSRHPYSNQPQHFGDGTRLSIL.

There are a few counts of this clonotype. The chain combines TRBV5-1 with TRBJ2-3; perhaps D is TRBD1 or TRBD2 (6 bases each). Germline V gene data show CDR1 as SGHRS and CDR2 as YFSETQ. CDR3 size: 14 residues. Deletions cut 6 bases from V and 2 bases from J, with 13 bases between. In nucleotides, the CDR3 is TGCGCCAGCACGGAGGGGGTGATCACAGATACGCAGTATTTT. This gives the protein CASTEGVITDTQYF.

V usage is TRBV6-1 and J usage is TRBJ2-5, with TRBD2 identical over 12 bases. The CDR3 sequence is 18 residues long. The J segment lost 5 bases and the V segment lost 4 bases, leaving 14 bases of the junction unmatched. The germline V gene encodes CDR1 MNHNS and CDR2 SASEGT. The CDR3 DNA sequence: TGTGCCAGCAGTGGCCGACTAGCGGGAGAGAGTCGGCGGGAGACCCAGTACTTC. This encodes CASSGRLAGESRRETQYF.

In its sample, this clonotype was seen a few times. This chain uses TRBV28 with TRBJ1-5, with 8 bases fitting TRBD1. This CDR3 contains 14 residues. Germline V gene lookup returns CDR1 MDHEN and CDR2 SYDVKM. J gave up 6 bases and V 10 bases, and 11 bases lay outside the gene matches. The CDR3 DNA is TGTGCCATCAAAGCAGGGGGCAGTGGTCAGCCCCAGCATTTT. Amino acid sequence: CAIKAGGSGQPQHF.

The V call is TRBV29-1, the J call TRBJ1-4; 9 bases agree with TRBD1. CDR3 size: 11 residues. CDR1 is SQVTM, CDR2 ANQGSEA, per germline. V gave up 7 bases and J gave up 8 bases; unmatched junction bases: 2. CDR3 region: CSAGQGEKLFF. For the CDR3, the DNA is TGCAGCGCTGGACAGGGGGAAAAACTGTTTTTT.

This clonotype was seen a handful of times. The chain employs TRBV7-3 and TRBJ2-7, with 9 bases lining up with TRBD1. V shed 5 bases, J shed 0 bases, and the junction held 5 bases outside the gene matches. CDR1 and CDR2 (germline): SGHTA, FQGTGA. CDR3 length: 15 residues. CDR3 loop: CASSGTGGSSYEQYF. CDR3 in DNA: TGTGCCAGCAGCGGAACAGGGGGCAGCTCCTACGAGCAGTACTTC.

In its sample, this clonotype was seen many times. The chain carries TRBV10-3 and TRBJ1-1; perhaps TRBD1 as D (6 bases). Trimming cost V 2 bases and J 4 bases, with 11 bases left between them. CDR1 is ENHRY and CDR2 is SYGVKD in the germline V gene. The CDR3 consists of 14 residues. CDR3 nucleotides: TGTGCCATCAGTGAGGAGGGGGGGGCCACTGAAGCTTTCTTT. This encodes CAISEEGGATEAFF.

The CDR3 nucleotides are TGTGCCAGCAGCACCAGGACGGCTTACACTGAAGCTTTCTTT. Its translation is CASSTRTAYTEAFF. This chain links TRBV3-1 with TRBJ1-1; D is unclear. V gave up 5 bases and J gave up 3 bases, with 13 bases separating them. Germline V gene data show CDR1 as LGHDT and CDR2 as YNNKEL (reference sequence). The CDR3 length is 14 residues.

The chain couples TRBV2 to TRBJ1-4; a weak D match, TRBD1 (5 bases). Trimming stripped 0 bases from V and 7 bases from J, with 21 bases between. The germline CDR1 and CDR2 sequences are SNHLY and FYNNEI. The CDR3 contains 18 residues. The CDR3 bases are TGTGCCAGCAGTGAAGCGCTTCAGAGGGACCCAGGACGTGAAAAACTGTTTTTT. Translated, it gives CASSEALQRDPGREKLFF.

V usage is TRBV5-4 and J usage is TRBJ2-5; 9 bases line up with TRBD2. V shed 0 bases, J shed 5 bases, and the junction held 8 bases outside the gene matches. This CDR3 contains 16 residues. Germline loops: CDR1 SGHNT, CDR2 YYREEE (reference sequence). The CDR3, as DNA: TGTGCCAGCAGCTTGGTCGGAGGACTAGCGACGGAGACCCAGTACTTC. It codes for CASSLVGGLATETQYF.

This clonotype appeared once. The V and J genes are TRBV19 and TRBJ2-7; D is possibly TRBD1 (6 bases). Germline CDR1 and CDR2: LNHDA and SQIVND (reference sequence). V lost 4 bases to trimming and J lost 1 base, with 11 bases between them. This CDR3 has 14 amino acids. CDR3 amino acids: CASSNPGASYEQYF. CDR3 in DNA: TGTGCCAGTAGTAACCCAGGGGCTTCCTACGAGCAGTACTTC.

This CDR3 is CSVEIPNGVSYEQYF. The CDR3 DNA is TGCAGCGTTGAAATCCCTAATGGGGTCTCCTACGAGCAGTACTTC. The chain couples TRBV29-1 to TRBJ2-7; D remains unclear. The CDR3 is 15 residues long. Germline V gene lookup returns CDR1 SQVTM and CDR2 ANQGSEA. V lost 2 bases and J lost 0, with 14 bases in between.

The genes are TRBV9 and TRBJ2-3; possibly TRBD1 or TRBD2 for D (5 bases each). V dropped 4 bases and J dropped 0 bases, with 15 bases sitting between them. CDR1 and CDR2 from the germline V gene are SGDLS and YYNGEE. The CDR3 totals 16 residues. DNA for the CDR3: TGTGCCAGCAGCCCCCCCCGGGGCACCAGCACAGATACGCAGTATTTT. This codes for CASSPPRGTSTDTQYF. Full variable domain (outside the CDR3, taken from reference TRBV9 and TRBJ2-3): DSGVTQTPKHLITATGQRVTLRCSPRSGDLSVYWYQQSLDQGLQFLIQYYNGEERAKGNILERFSAQQFPDLHSELNLSSLELGDSALYFCASSPPRGTSTDTQYFGPGTRLTVL.

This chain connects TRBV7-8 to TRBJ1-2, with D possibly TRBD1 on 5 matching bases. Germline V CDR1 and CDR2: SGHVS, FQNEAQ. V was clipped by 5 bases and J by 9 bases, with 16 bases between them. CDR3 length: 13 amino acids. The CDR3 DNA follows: TGTGCCAGCAGCGCGACAGCATCGTTGAGCTACACCTTC. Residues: CASSATASLSYTF.

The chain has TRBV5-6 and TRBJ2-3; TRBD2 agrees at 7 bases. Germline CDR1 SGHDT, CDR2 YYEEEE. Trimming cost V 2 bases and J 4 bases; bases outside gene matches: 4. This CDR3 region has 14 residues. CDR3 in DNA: TGTGCCAGCAGCTTCCTAGCGGCGTCAGATACGCAGTATTTT. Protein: CASSFLAASDTQYF.

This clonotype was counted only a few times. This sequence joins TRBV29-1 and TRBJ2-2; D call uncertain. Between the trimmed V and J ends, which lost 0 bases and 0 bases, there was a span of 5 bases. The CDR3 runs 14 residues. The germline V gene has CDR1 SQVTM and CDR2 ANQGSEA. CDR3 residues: CSVEDVSNTGELFF. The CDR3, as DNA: TGCAGCGTTGAAGATGTATCGAACACCGGGGAGCTGTTTTTT.

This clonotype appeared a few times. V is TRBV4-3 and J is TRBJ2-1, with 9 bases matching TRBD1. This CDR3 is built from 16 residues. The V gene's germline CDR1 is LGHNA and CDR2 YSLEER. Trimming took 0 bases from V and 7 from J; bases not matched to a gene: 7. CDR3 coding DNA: TGCGCCAGCAGCCAAGAATGGACAGGGGCAAGGAATGAGCAGTTCTTC. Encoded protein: CASSQEWTGARNEQFF.

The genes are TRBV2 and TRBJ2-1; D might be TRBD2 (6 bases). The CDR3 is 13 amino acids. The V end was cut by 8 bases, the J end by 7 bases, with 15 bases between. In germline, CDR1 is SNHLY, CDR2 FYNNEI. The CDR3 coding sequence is TGTGCCAGCGCCCGGGGGACCGTTAATGAGCAGTTCTTC. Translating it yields CASARGTVNEQFF.

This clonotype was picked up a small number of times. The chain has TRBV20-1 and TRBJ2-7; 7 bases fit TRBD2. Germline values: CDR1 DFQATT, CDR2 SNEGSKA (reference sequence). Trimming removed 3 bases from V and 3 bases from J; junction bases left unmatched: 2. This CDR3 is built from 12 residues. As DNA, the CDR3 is TGCAGTGCTAGGAGGACTAGCTACGAGCAGTACTTC. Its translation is CSARRTSYEQYF.

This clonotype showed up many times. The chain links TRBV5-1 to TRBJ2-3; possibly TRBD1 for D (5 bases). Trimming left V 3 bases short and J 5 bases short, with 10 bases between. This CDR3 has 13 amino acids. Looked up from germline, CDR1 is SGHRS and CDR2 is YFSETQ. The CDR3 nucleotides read TGCGCCAGCAGCTGGGGCCTTGGAGATACGCAGTATTTT. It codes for CASSWGLGDTQYF.

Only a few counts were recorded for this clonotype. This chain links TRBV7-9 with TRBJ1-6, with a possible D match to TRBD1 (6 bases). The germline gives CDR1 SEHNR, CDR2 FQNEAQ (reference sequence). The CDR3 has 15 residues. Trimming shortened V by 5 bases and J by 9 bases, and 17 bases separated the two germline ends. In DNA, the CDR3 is TGTGCCAGCAGCCCCCGGGAGGGGGGTCGTTCACCCCTCCACTTT. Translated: CASSPREGGRSPLHF.

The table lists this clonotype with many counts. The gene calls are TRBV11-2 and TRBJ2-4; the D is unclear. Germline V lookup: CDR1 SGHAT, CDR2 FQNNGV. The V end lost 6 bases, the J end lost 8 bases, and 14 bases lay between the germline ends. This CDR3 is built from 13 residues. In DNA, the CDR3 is TGTGCCAGCAGTGTCGTGAGCCAGGACATTCAGTACTTC. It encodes CASSVVSQDIQYF.

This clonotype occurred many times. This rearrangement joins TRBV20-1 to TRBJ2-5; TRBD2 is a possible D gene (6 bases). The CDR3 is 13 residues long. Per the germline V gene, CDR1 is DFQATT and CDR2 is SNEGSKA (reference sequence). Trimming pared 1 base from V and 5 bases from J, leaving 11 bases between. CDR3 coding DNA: TGCAGTGCTAGAGTCCGGGGGACGGAGACCCAGTACTTC. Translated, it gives CSARVRGTETQYF.

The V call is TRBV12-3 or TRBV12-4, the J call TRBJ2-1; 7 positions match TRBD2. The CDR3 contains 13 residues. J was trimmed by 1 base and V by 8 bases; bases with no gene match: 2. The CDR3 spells CASGGGSYNEQFF. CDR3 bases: TGTGCCAGCGGGGGGGGGTCCTACAATGAGCAGTTCTTC.

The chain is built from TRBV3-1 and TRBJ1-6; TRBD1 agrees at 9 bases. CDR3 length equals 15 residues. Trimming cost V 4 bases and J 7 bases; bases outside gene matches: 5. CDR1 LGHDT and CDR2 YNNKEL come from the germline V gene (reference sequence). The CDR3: CASSLGTGTNSPLHF. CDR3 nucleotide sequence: TGTGCCAGCAGCCTAGGGACAGGGACAAATTCACCCCTCCACTTT.

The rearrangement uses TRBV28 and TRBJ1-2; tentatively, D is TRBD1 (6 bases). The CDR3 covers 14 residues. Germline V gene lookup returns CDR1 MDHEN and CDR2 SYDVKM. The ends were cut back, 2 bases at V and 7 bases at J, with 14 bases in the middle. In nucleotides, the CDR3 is TGTGCCAGCAGTTTAGGGGGGGCCCCAGCTGGCTACACCTTC. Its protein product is CASSLGGAPAGYTF.

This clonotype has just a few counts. CDR3 DNA sequence: TGTGCCAGCAGGTCCGGGGGGGCGCGTTATGGCTACACCTTC. Its protein product is CASRSGGARYGYTF. V usage is TRBV12-3 or TRBV12-4 and J usage is TRBJ1-2, with D maybe TRBD1 (6 bases). The CDR3 length is 14 residues. V lost 6 bases and J 5 bases, leaving 16 bases between the germline ends.

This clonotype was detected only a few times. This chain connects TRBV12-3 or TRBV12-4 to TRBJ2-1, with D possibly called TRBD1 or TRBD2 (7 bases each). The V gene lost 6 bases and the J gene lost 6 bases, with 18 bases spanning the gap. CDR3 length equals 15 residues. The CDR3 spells CASSPGGGAFNEQFF. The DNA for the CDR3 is TGTGCCAGCAGCCCAGGGGGGGGGGCCTTCAATGAGCAGTTCTTC.

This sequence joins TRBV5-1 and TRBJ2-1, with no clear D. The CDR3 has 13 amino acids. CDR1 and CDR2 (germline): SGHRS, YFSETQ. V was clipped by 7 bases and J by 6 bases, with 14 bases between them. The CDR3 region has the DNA TGCGCCAGCGAGGTCTCCTACTTCAATGAGCAGTTCTTC. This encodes CASEVSYFNEQFF.

CDR3 sequence (DNA): TGTGCCAGCAGCTTAGGGAGGGGGGCCGGCAATCAGCCCCAGCATTTT. Amino acids: CASSLGRGAGNQPQHF. V is TRBV7-2 and J is TRBJ1-5, with D maybe TRBD1 (6 bases). The CDR3 is 16 residues long. V was cut by 1 base and J by 2 bases, with 12 bases left in between. Germline lookup yields CDR1 SGHTA and CDR2 FQGNSA. The full variable domain, rest sourced from reference TRBV7-2 and TRBJ1-5, is GAGVSQSPSNKVTEKGKDVELRCDPISGHTALYWYRQSLGQGLEFLIYFQGNSAPDKSGLPSDRFSAERTGGSVSTLTIQRTQQEDSAVYLCASSLGRGAGNQPQHFGDGTRLSIL.

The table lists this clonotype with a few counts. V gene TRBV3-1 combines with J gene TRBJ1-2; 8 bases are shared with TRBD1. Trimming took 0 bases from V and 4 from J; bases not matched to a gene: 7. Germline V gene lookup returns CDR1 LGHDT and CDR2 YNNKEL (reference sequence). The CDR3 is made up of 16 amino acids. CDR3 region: CASSQDNRGYGYGYTF. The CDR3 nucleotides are TGTGCCAGCAGCCAAGACAACAGGGGGTACGGCTATGGCTACACCTTC. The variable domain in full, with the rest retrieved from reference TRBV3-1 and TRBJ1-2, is DTAVSQTPKYLVTQMGNDKSIKCEQNLGHDTMYWYKQDSKKFLKIMFSYNNKELIINETVPNRFSPKSPDKAHLNLHINSLELGDSAVYFCASSQDNRGYGYGYTFGSGTRLTVV.

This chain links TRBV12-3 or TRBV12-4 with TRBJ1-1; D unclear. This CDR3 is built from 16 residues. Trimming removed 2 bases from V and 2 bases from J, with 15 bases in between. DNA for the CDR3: TGTGCCAGCAGTTTAAGGGAAGTGGGCATTAACACTGAAGCTTTCTTT. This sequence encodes CASSLREVGINTEAFF.